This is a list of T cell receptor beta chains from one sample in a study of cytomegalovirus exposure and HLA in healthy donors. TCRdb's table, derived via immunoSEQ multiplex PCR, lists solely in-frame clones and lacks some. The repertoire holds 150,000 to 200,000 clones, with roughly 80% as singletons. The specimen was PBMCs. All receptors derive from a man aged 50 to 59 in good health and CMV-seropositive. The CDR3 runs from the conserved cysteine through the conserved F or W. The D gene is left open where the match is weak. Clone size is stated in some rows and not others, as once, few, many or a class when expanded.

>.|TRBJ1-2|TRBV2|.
CASNLQGPYDYGYTF
TGTGCCAGCAACTTACAGGGCCCCTACGACTATGGCTACACCTTC
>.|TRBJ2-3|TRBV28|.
CASSFGLRWTDTQYF
TGTGCCAGCAGTTTTGGCCTTCGATGGACAGATACGCAGTATTTT
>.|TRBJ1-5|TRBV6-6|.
CASTGRGGSVDQPQHF
TGTGCCAGCACGGGCAGGGGAGGGTCAGTCGATCAGCCCCAGCATTTT
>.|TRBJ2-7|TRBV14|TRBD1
CASSTRQGHQYF
TGTGCCAGCAGCACCCGACAGGGGCACCAGTACTTC
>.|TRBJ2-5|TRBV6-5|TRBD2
CASSFGVAGAATQYF
TGTGCCAGCAGTTTCGGGGTAGCGGGAGCGGCGACCCAGTACTTC
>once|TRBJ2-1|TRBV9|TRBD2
CASSVLAGVEQFF
TGTGCCAGCAGCGTCCTAGCGGGAGTTGAGCAGTTCTTC
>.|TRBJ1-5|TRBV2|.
CASSENFRPGASQPQHF
TGTGCCAGCAGTGAAAACTTTAGACCAGGGGCCTCTCAGCCCCAGCATTTT
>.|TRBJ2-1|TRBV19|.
CASSMGGIPYNEQFF
TGTGCCAGTAGTATGGGGGGAATACCTTACAATGAGCAGTTCTTC
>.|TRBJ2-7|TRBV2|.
CASSETHREQYF
TGTGCCAGCAGTGAAACCCACAGAGAGCAGTACTTC
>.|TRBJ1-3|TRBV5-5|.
CASSWVGAITSSGNTIYF
TGTGCCAGCAGCTGGGTAGGGGCCATTACTTCCTCTGGAAACACCATATATTTT
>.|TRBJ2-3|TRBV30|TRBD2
CAWSPLAGADTQYF
TGTGCCTGGAGTCCACTAGCGGGAGCAGATACGCAGTATTTT
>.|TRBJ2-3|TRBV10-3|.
CAISESGLQAPTQYF
TGTGCCATCAGTGAGTCAGGCCTACAGGCCCCTACGCAGTATTTT
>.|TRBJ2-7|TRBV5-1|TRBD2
CASSLGPSSGLNSYEQYF
TGCGCCAGCAGCTTGGGGCCATCTAGCGGACTCAATTCCTACGAGCAGTACTTC
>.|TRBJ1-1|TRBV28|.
CASSLREGKTEAFF
TGTGCCAGCAGTTTACGGGAAGGAAAAACTGAAGCTTTCTTT
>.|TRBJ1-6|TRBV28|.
CASTSSGTGSPLHF
TGTGCCAGCACCTCGAGCGGGACCGGTTCACCCCTCCACTTT
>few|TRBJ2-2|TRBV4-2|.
CASSRLEQGNTGELFF
TGTGCCAGCAGCCGCCTCGAACAGGGGAACACCGGGGAGCTGTTTTTT
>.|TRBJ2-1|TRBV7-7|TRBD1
CASSLAKLGDRSSYNEQFF
TGTGCTAGCAGCTTAGCCAAATTAGGGGACAGATCTTCCTACAATGAGCAGTTCTTC
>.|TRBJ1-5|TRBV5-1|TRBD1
CASSPTGVNQPQHF
TGCGCCAGCAGCCCGACAGGGGTCAATCAGCCCCAGCATTTT
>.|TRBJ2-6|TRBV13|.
CASSSTQGKAGANVLTF
TGTGCCAGCAGCTCTACACAGGGAAAAGCTGGGGCCAACGTCCTGACTTTC